Described below is a single T cell receptor (beta chain) sequence and its context. Its antigen remains unidentified. Gene names are the mouse ones. The read terminates 1 residue ahead of where the CDR3 ends, so the germline J gene completes it. This sample was included in a study of tissue T cells after allogeneic stem cell transplantation. General study points: Which tissue TCRs were alloreactive or antigen-specific was not determined. Some clones might be persisting host cells. In patients and mice, blood and spleen missed much of tissue repertoire. Motif-based clustering found tissue-specific repertoire signatures shared across patients, though few clones were shared. Limitations included a small, clinically heterogeneous cohort and limited sampling depth.

TCRdb's table, derived via immunoSEQ multiplex PCR, lists solely in-frame clones and lacks some. This repertoire shows about 48,000 clones, 73% found once; its top ten account for around 0.52%. From germline, CDR1 is LGHNA and CDR2 YNLKQL (reference sequence). J lost 0 bases, V lost 0 bases, and 2 bases had no gene match. This CDR3 contains 17 residues. Source material: sorted cells pooled from one or two spleens. The sequence was collected from a pool of C57BL/6 mice in good health. The rearrangement joins TRBV5 to TRBJ2-2; TRBD1 matches at 9 bases. The covered CDR3 bases are TGTGCCAGCAGCCAAGATAGACAGGGGGCAAACACCGGGCAGCTCTAC. This gives the protein CASSQDRQGANTGQLY. The whole CDR3 sequence reads CASSQDRQGANTGQLYF.